The 20 T cell receptor beta chains listed next were all sequenced from one sample in a study of prognosis after radiotherapy for stage I lung cancer. Two rounds of multiplex PCR amplified TCR beta CDR3 from genomic DNA. Round-one PCR had primers specific to each TRBV and TRBJ gene. TCRdb itself ran the multiplex PCR reads through MiXCR, one entry per CDR3 protein. The sample lists approximately 31,000 distinct CDR3 sequences; about half were seen once. Material: PBMCs, obtained before or after stereotactic body radiation therapy (not recorded which). These receptors were collected from a donor over 45 with non-small cell lung cancer.

A remark on this clonotype: A far bigger clonotype differs at one base, so this is likely a read error. The V and J genes are TRBV6-8 and TRBJ1-1; no clear D. This CDR3 comprises 11 residues. Germline assignment: CDR1 MNHGY and CDR2 SAAAGT. Between the trimmed V and J ends, which lost 4 bases and 11 bases, there was a span of 11 bases. CDR3 coding DNA: TGTGCCAGCAGTTGGGATCGGAGGGCTTTCTTT. Its translation: CASSWDRRAFF.

As regards this clonotype: Since a far larger clone is one base different, this is likely a read error. The genes are TRBV6-4 and TRBJ2-3; 7 bases line up with TRBD2. Germline CDR1 reads MRHNA; CDR2 reads SNTAGT. The CDR3 runs to 14 residues. Trimming removed 7 bases from V and 7 bases from J; junction bases left unmatched: 11. Here the CDR3 DNA reads TGTGCCAGCACCCGCCTAGCGGAGCCTAATACGCAGTATTTT. Amino acid sequence: CASTRLAEPNTQYF.

This clonotype has just a few counts. Germline is not matched at one junction end, which may reflect a read error. CDR3: CSARDWAHQEAQYF. The DNA of the CDR3 is TGCAGTGCTAGAGATTGGGCACACCAAGAGGCCCAGTACTTC. The rearrangement uses TRBV20-1 and TRBJ2-5; D call uncertain. CDR3 size: 14 residues. Per the germline V gene, CDR1 is DFQATT and CDR2 is SNEGSKA (reference sequence).

V is TRBV28 and J is TRBJ2-3, with D possibly being TRBD2 (5 bases). Trimming took 3 bases from V and 0 from J, leaving 10 bases between them. Germline V gives CDR1 MDHEN, CDR2 SYDVKM. The CDR3 extends over 15 amino acids. CDR3 coding DNA: TGTGCCAGCAGTTTTGGGTGGACTAGCACAGATACGCAGTATTTT. Translated: CASSFGWTSTDTQYF.

This clonotype was counted ten times or more. The chain carries TRBV3-1 and TRBJ1-3; 8 bases align to TRBD1. Germline CDR1 reads LGHDT; CDR2 reads YNNKEL (reference sequence). Trimming cost V 6 bases and J 3 bases; bases outside gene matches: 10. This CDR3 region has 16 residues. The CDR3 loop reads CASSRTGQGYGNTIYF. In nucleotides, the CDR3 is TGTGCCAGCAGTCGTACTGGACAGGGTTATGGAAACACCATATATTTT. The whole variable domain, filled in from reference TRBV3-1 and TRBJ1-3, reads DTAVSQTPKYLVTQMGNDKSIKCEQNLGHDTMYWYKQDSKKFLKIMFSYNNKELIINETVPNRFSPKSPDKAHLNLHINSLELGDSAVYFCASSRTGQGYGNTIYFGEGSWLTVV.

With regard to this clonotype: A much larger clonotype is one base distant, so this may be a read error. V usage is TRBV11-3 and J usage is TRBJ2-5, with D maybe TRBD2 (5 bases). Trimming cost V 6 bases and J 4 bases, with 12 bases left between them. This CDR3 is 13 amino acids long. The germline gives CDR1 SGHNT, CDR2 YENEEA. The CDR3 bases are TGTGCCAGCAGTGCGGGTGTCGGAGAGACCCAGTACTTC. It specifies CASSAGVGETQYF.

The sample holds a few counts of this clonotype. Just one base apart from a much larger clone, this may be a read error. The CDR3 DNA reads TGTGCCAGCCTCGGGAGGGGTGGGCAAGAGGCCCAGTACTTC. Translated, it gives CASLGRGGQEAQYF. The J gene is TRBJ2-5, the V gene TRBV28; 8 nucleotides agree with TRBD2. CDR1 and CDR2 from the germline V gene are MDHEN and SYDVKM. CDR3 length equals 14 residues.

This chain connects TRBV12-3 or TRBV12-4 to TRBJ2-7, with 10 bases fitting TRBD1. The CDR3 extends over 16 amino acids. J was trimmed by 12 bases and V by 3 bases; bases with no gene match: 17. The CDR3 DNA reads TGTGCCAGCAGTTTGAGGAGGGGACAGGGGCTCGCAGGGCGGTACTTC. This translates into CASSLRRGQGLAGRYF.

In its sample, this clonotype was seen many times. The chain carries TRBV3-1 and TRBJ2-7; TRBD2 might be the D (5 bases). Trimming removed 3 bases from V and 12 bases from J, with 12 bases in between. The V gene's germline CDR1 is LGHDT and CDR2 YNNKEL (reference sequence). The CDR3 is made up of 11 amino acids. CDR3 in amino acids: CASSHSEGLYF. The CDR3 DNA reads as TGTGCCAGCAGCCATAGTGAGGGCCTGTACTTC.

By proportion, this clonotype is medium-sized. The chain recombines TRBV28 with TRBJ1-6; D perhaps matches TRBD1 (6 bases). The germline V gene encodes CDR1 MDHEN and CDR2 SYDVKM. CDR3 length: 14 residues. Trimming stripped 5 bases from V and 9 bases from J, with 14 bases between. CDR3 sequence: CASSEGGAGSPLHF. CDR3 nucleotides: TGTGCCAGCAGTGAGGGGGGGGCTGGTTCACCCCTCCACTTT.

This clonotype was counted at least ten times. The rearrangement links TRBV4-3 to TRBJ2-3; D might be TRBD2 (5 bases). The V end lost 4 bases, the J end lost 1 base, and 12 bases lay between the germline ends. From germline, CDR1 is LGHNA and CDR2 YSLEER. CDR3 size: 15 residues. CDR3 loop: CASSRERHRTDTQYF. Written as DNA, the CDR3 is TGCGCCAGCAGCCGGGAGCGGCACCGCACAGATACGCAGTATTTT.

V is TRBV27 and J is TRBJ2-6, with D possibly being TRBD1 or TRBD2 (5 bases each). Germline V lookup: CDR1 MNHEY, CDR2 SMNVEV (reference sequence). V was shortened by 7 bases and J by 1 base, with 8 bases between the two germline ends. The CDR3 extends over 14 amino acids. Here the CDR3 reads CASTWGSGANVLTF. Written as DNA, the CDR3 is TGTGCCAGCACTTGGGGGTCTGGGGCCAACGTCCTGACTTTC.

The chain employs TRBV24-1 and TRBJ2-1; 9 bases match TRBD1. Germline CDR1 and CDR2: KGHDR and SFDVKD. The CDR3 covers 15 residues. Unmatched junction bases numbered 4, after V lost 3 bases and J lost 5 bases. The CDR3 region is CATSDGTGFNNEQFF. CDR3 nucleotides: TGTGCCACCAGTGATGGGACAGGGTTTAACAATGAGCAGTTCTTC.

Comments on this clonotype: One end of the junction varies from germline; a read error may be responsible. This chain uses TRBV7-3 with TRBJ2-1; 8 positions match TRBD2. The CDR3 totals 16 residues. Per germline, CDR1 SGHTA and CDR2 FQGTGA. The CDR3: CAISPTSGPYYNEQFF. Here the CDR3 DNA reads TGTGCCATCAGCCCTACTAGCGGACCTTACTACAATGAACAGTTCTTC.

With respect to this clonotype: At one end the junction does not follow the germline gene, possibly because of a read error. The CDR3, as DNA: TGTGCCAGCAGCCCTGCTCCCGGGAAAGGGGGCTTTGAGACACAGTACTTC. This translates into CASSPAPGKGGFETQYF. The chain has TRBV7-6 and TRBJ2-5; 7 positions match TRBD1. Per the germline V gene, CDR1 is SGHVS and CDR2 is FNYEAQ. There are 17 residues in the CDR3.

This clonotype was picked up many times. The genes are TRBV12-3 or TRBV12-4 and TRBJ2-6; no firm D call. CDR3 length: 16 residues. Between the trimmed V and J ends, which lost 3 bases and 4 bases, there was a span of 13 bases. The DNA of the CDR3 is TGTGCCAGCAGTTTCGGCGCGGCTCTGGGGGCCAACGTCCTGACTTTC. Its translation is CASSFGAALGANVLTF.

This clonotype occurred many times. The chain uses TRBV19 and TRBJ1-1, with unresolved D. From germline, CDR1 is LNHDA and CDR2 SQIVND (reference sequence). Trimming cost V 6 bases and J 2 bases, with 13 bases left between them. The CDR3 extends over 14 amino acids. The CDR3 nucleotides are TGTGCCAGTAGCTCTTTCAGGCATAACACTGAAGCTTTCTTT. Its protein is CASSSFRHNTEAFF. The whole variable domain, remainder taken from reference TRBV19 and TRBJ1-1, is DGGITQSPKYLFRKEGQNVTLSCEQNLNHDAMYWYRQDPGQGLRLIYYSQIVNDFQKGDIAEGYSVSREKKESFPLTVTSAQKNPTAFYLCASSSFRHNTEAFFGQGTRLTVV.

In regard to this clonotype: This probably arose from a read error, given a far larger clone one base away. The chain carries TRBV6-2 or TRBV6-3 and TRBJ1-4; perhaps TRBD1 as D (5 bases). Germline CDR1 and CDR2: MNHEY and SVGEGT. This CDR3 region has 16 residues. The CDR3 region is CASIYRFRDRGEKLFF. The CDR3 DNA follows: TGTGCCAGCATTTACCGCTTCCGGGACCGGGGGGAAAAACTGTTTTTT.

The table lists this clonotype with many counts. This chain connects TRBV4-3 to TRBJ2-1; D ambiguous. Germline V gene data show CDR1 as LGHNA and CDR2 as YSLEER. The CDR3 spans 12 residues. With 2 bases removed from V and 15 bases from J, the gap between germline ends came to 14 bases. CDR3 amino acids: CASSQIGSQPFF. CDR3 sequence (DNA): TGCGCCAGCAGCCAAATAGGCTCTCAGCCGTTCTTC.

The table lists this clonotype with many counts. The rearrangement links TRBV28 to TRBJ1-2, with no clear D. Germline V gene sequence: CDR1 MDHEN, CDR2 SYDVKM. The CDR3 consists of 11 residues. The ends were cut back, 6 bases at V and 9 bases at J, with 11 bases in the middle. The CDR3 bases are TGTGCCAGCAGCAAGCGAATTAGCTACACCTTC. Protein: CASSKRISYTF.